The 3 T cell receptor beta chains below come from one sample, sequenced in a study of blood T cell repertoires in COVID-19. Profiling relied on immunoSEQ multiplex PCR, and the TCRdb table lists in-frame clones only, not all of them. The table has approximately 150,000 clones, 82% seen once; the top ten hold approximately 16%. The material sequenced was peripheral blood. The receptors shown here come from a human donor with acute or convalescent COVID-19. The donor label of this sample is uncertain.

The chain employs TRBV11-2 and TRBJ1-6; TRBD1 is a possible D gene (6 bases). CDR3 length equals 15 residues. The germline V gene has CDR1 SGHAT and CDR2 FQNNGV. Deletions cut 5 bases from V and 5 bases from J, with 13 bases between. The CDR3 DNA reads TGTGCCAGCAGCCCCTTGGGGGCGAATAATTCACCCCTCCACTTT. Protein: CASSPLGANNSPLHF.

This clone was counted only a few times. This CDR3 is CASRGQATSYEQYF. The CDR3 nucleotides read TGTGCCAGCAGAGGACAGGCGACCTCCTACGAGCAGTACTTC. This chain connects TRBV6-5 to TRBJ2-7, with TRBD1 identical over 7 bases. Germline lookup yields CDR1 MNHEY and CDR2 SVGAGI. V shed 6 bases, J shed 0 bases, and the junction held 5 bases outside the gene matches. The CDR3 is 14 amino acids.

The chain recombines TRBV7-8 with TRBJ2-2; tentative D call: TRBD1 (7 bases). This CDR3 region has 15 residues. The V and J ends lost 0 bases and 5 bases respectively, with 10 bases between them. CDR1 is SGHVS and CDR2 is FQNEAQ in the germline V gene. The CDR3 loop is CASSLASGGTGELFF. In DNA, the CDR3 is TGTGCCAGCAGCTTAGCGTCAGGGGGGACCGGGGAGCTGTTTTTT. Full variable domain (remainder filled in from reference TRBV7-8 and TRBJ2-2): GAGVSQSPRYKVAKRGQDVALRCDPISGHVSLFWYQQALGQGPEFLTYFQNEAQLDKSGLPSDRFFAERPEGSVSTLKIQRTQQEDSAVYLCASSLASGGTGELFFGEGSRLTVL.